These T cell receptor beta chains were read from a single sample in a study of T-cell memory formation after mild COVID-19. TCRdb called the 5' RACE reads again in MiXCR, with one record for every CDR3 protein. The data contain under 300,000 distinct CDR3 sequences, over 9% of them seen just once; the ten biggest clones take up roughly a fifth. Sequenced: PBMCs or a T cell subset sorted from them (not recorded which). The receptors were sampled from a man aged 18 to 30 who had mild COVID-19 (a few samples of this study predate the infection). Cell type and time point are not known. CDR3s include the opening cysteine and the closing phenylalanine or tryptophan. A D gene is named only where the DNA matches it firmly. Not every row has a clone size; where given, it reads once, few, many or a size class.

TRBV2	.	TRBJ1-5	.	CASSATWGGDQPQHF	TGTGCCAGCAGCGCCACCTGGGGCGGGGATCAGCCCCAGCATTTT
TRBV12-3/TRBV12-4	few	TRBJ2-7	TRBD2	CASSPGRYYEQYF	TGTGCCAGCAGCCCCGGGAGGTACTACGAGCAGTACTTC
TRBV14	many	TRBJ2-1	TRBD2	CASSQLGLAGGIGNEQFF	TGTGCCAGCAGCCAACTGGGACTAGCGGGGGGGATCGGAAATGAGCAGTTCTTC
TRBV6-2/TRBV6-3	.	TRBJ2-1	.	CASSFNPLDEQFF	TGTGCCAGCAGTTTTAACCCGTTGGATGAGCAGTTCTTC
TRBV12-5	.	TRBJ2-5	.	CASGLSNQETQYF	TGTGCTAGTGGTCTGTCAAACCAAGAGACCCAGTACTTC
TRBV5-1	few	TRBJ2-7	TRBD2	CASSLSRAGGHEQYF	TGCGCCAGCAGCTTGAGTCGAGCGGGGGGCCACGAGCAGTACTTC
TRBV5-1	.	TRBJ2-1	TRBD1	CASSLVGTGDEQFF	TGCGCCAGCAGCTTGGTCGGGACAGGGGATGAGCAGTTCTTC
TRBV12-3/TRBV12-4	.	TRBJ1-5	TRBD1	CASSLRGRGLISNQPQHF	TGTGCCAGCAGTTTACGGGGCAGGGGGCTGATCAGCAATCAGCCCCAGCATTTT
TRBV28	few	TRBJ1-2	.	CASSPSGIWSYGYTF	TGTGCCAGCAGTCCCTCGGGGATCTGGTCTTATGGCTACACCTTC
TRBV6-2/TRBV6-3	.	TRBJ2-2	TRBD1	CASRRDRANTGELFF	TGTGCCAGCAGAAGGGACAGGGCCAACACCGGGGAGCTGTTTTTT
TRBV20-1	.	TRBJ2-7	TRBD1	CSAKRRQGAWEQYF	TGCAGTGCTAAACGACGACAGGGGGCTTGGGAGCAGTACTTC
TRBV7-8	.	TRBJ2-1	.	CASSLTWQAAYNEQFF	TGTGCCAGCAGCCTTACCTGGCAGGCCGCCTACAATGAGCAGTTCTTC
TRBV20-1	few	TRBJ2-5	.	CSARDKETQYF	TGCAGTGCTAGAGATAAAGAGACCCAGTACTTC
TRBV5-4	many	TRBJ1-6	.	CASSFSDSPLHF	TGTGCCAGCAGCTTTTCGGATTCACCCCTCCACTTT
TRBV7-8	.	TRBJ1-1	.	CASSLGGGVTEAFF	TGTGCCAGCAGCTTAGGAGGGGGGGTGACTGAAGCTTTCTTT